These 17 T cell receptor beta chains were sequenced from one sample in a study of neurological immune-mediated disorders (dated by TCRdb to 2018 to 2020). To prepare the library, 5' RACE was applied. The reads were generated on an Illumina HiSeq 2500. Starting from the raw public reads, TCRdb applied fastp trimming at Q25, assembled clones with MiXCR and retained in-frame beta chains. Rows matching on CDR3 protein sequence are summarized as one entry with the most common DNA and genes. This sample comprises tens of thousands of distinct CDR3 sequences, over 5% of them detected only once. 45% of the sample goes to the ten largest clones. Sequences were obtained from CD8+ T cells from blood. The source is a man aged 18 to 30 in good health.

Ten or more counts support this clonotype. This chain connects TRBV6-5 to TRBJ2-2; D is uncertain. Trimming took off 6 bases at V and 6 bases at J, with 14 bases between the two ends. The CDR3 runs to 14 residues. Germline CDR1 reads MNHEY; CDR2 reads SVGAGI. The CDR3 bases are TGTGCCAGCAGGCCCGGGTTCCTGTCCGGGGAGCTGTTTTTT. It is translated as CASRPGFLSGELFF.

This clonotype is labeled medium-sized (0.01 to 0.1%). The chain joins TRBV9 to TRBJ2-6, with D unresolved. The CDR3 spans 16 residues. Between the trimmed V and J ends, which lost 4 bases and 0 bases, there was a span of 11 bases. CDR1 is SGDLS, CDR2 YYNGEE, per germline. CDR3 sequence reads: CASSPDDTSGANVLTF. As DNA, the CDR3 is TGTGCCAGCAGCCCGGATGACACCTCTGGGGCCAACGTCCTGACTTTC.

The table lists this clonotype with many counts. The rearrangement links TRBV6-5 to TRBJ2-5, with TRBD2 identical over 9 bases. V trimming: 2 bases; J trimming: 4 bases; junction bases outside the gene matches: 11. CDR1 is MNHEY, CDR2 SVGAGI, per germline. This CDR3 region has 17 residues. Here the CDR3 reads CASSYGGGLARGETQYF. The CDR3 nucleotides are TGTGCCAGCAGTTACGGAGGGGGACTAGCAAGGGGAGAGACCCAGTACTTC.

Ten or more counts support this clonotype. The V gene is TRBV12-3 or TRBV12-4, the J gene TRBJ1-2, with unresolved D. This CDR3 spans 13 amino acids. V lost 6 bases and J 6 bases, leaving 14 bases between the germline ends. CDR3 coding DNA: TGTGCCAGCAGCCAAGGACGGGCGGATGGCTACACCTTC. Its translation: CASSQGRADGYTF.

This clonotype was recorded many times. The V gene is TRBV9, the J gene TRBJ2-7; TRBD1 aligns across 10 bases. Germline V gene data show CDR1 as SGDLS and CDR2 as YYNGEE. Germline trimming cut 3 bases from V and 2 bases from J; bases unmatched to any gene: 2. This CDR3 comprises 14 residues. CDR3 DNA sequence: TGTGCCAGCAGCGGGACAGGGGGGACCTACGAGCAGTACTTC. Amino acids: CASSGTGGTYEQYF.

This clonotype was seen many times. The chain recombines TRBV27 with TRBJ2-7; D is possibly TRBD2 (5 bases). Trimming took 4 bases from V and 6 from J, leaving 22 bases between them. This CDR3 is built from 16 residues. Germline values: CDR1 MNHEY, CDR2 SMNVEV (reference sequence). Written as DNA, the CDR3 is TGTGCCAGCAGTTCCCTAGTAGGGAGCTATACTAGCGAGCAGTACTTC. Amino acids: CASSSLVGSYTSEQYF.

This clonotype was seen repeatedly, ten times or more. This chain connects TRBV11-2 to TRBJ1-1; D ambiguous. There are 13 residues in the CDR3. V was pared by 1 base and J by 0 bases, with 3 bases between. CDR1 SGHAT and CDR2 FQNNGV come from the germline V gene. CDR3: CASSLVLNTEAFF. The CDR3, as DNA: TGTGCCAGCAGCTTAGTCTTGAACACTGAAGCTTTCTTT.

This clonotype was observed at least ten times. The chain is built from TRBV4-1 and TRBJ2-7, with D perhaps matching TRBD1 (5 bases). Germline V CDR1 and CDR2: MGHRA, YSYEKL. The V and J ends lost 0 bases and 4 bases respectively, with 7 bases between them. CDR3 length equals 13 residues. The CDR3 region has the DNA TGCGCCAGCAGCCAAGACAGGGATTACGAGCAGTACTTC. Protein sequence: CASSQDRDYEQYF.

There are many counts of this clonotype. CDR3: CASSYQHQLTEAFF. The CDR3 coding sequence is TGTGCCAGCAGTTACCAACACCAACTAACTGAAGCTTTCTTT. The chain carries TRBV6-2 or TRBV6-3 and TRBJ1-1; no clear D. CDR1 is MNHEY and CDR2 is SVGEGT in the germline V gene. Trimming took off 2 bases at V and 5 bases at J, with 12 bases between the two ends. The CDR3 is 14 residues long.

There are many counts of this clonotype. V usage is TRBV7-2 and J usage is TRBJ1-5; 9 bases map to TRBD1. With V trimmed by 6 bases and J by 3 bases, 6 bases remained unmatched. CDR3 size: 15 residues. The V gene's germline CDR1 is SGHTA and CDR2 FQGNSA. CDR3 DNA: TGTGCCAGCAGACAACAGGGGGCCTACAATCAGCCCCAGCATTTT. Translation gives CASRQQGAYNQPQHF.

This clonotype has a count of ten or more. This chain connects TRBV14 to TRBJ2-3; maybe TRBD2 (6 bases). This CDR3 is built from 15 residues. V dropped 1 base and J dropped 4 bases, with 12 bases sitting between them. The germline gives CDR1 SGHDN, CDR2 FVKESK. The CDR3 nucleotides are TGTGCCAGCAGCCAAGTTGGTAGCGGTTCAGATACGCAGTATTTT. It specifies CASSQVGSGSDTQYF.

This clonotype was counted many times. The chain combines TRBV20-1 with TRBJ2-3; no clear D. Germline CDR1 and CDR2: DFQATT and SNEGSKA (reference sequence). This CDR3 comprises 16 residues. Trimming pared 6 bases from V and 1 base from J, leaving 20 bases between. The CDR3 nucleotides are TGCAGTGCCCTCTCCGACGAAGTGTGGGGCACAGATACGCAGTATTTT. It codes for CSALSDEVWGTDTQYF.

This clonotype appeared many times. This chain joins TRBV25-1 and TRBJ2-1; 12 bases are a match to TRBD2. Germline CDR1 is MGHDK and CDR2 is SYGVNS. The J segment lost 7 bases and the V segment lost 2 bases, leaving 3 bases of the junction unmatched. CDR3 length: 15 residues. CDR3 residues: CASSELAGGQNEQFF. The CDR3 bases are TGTGCCAGCAGTGAACTAGCGGGGGGGCAAAATGAGCAGTTCTTC.

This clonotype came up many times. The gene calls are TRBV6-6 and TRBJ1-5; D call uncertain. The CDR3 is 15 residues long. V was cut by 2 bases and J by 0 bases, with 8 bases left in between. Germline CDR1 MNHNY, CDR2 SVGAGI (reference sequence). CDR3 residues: CASSYDPSSNQPQHF. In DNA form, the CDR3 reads TGTGCCAGCAGTTACGACCCAAGTAGCAATCAGCCCCAGCATTTT.

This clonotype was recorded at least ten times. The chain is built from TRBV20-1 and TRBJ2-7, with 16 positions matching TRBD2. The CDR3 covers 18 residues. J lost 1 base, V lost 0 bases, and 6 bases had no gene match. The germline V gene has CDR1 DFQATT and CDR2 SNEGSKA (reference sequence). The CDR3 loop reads CSARDAGLAGGSSYEQYF. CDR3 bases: TGCAGTGCTAGAGATGCGGGACTAGCGGGGGGGAGTTCCTACGAGCAGTACTTC.

The CDR3 loop is CFSSLGRGYYEQYF. The DNA of the CDR3 is TGTTTCAGCAGCCTCGGGCGGGGTTACTACGAGCAGTACTTC. The J gene is TRBJ2-7, the V gene TRBV7-9; D possibly corresponds to TRBD2 (6 bases). The CDR3 is 14 amino acids. Germline values: CDR1 SEHNR, CDR2 FQNEAQ (reference sequence).

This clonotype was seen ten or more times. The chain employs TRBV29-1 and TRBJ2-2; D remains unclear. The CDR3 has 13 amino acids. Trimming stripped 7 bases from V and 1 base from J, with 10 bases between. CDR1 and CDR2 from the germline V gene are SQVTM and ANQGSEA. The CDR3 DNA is TGCAGCGCGAGATGGGGGAACACCGGGGAGCTGTTTTTT. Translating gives CSARWGNTGELFF.